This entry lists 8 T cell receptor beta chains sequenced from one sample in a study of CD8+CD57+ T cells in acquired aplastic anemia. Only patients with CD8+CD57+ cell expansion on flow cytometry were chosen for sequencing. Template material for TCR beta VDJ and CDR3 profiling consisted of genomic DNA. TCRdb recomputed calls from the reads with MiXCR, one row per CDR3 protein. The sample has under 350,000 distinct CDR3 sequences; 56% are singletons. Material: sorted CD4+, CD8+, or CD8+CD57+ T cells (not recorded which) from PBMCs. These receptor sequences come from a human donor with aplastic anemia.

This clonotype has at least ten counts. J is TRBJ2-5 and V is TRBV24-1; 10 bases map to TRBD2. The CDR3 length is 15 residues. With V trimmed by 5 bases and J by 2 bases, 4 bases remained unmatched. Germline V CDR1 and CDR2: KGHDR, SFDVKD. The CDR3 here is CATSVAGGPQETQYF. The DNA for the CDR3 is TGTGCCACCAGTGTAGCGGGGGGACCTCAAGAGACCCAGTACTTC.

CDR3 protein: CASSLELAGDEQYF. The CDR3 DNA reads TGTGCCAGCAGCTTAGAACTAGCGGGTGACGAGCAGTACTTC. The genes are TRBV7-7 and TRBJ2-7; 9 bases match TRBD2. The CDR3 extends over 14 amino acids. Germline CDR1 SSHAT, CDR2 FNYEAQ (reference sequence). With V trimmed by 1 base and J by 5 bases, 3 bases remained unmatched.

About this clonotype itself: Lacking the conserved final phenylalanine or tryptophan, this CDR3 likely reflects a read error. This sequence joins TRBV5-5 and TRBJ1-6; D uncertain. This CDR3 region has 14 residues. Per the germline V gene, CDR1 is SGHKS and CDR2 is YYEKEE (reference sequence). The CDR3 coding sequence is TGTGCCAGCAGCTTAGGACGGCATAATTCACGCCTCCACATT. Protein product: CASSLGRHNSRLHI.

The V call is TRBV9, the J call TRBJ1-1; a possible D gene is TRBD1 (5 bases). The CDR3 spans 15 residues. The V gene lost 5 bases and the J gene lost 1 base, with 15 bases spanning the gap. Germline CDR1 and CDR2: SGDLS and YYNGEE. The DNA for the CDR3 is TGTGCCAGCAGTCATCCAGGGCGGGGGAACACTGAAGCTTTCTTT. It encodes CASSHPGRGNTEAFF. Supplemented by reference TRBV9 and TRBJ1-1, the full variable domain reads DSGVTQTPKHLITATGQRVTLRCSPRSGDLSVYWYQQSLDQGLQFLIQYYNGEERAKGNILERFSAQQFPDLHSELNLSSLELGDSALYFCASSHPGRGNTEAFFGQGTRLTVV.

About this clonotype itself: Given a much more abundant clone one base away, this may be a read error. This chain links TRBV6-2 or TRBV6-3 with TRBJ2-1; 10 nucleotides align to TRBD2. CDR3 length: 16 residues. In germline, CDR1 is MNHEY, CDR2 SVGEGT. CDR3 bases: TGTGCCAGCAGGATGGAGTCCCTAGCGGGAGTGAATGCGCAGTTCTTC. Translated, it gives CASRMESLAGVNAQFF.

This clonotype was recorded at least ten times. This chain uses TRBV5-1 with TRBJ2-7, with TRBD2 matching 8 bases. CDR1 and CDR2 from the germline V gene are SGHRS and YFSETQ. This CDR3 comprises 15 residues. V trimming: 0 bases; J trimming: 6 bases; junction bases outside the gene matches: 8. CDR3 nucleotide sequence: TGCGCCAGCAGCTTGGGTCGGGGGGGGCCCTCCGAGCAGTACTTC. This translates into CASSLGRGGPSEQYF.

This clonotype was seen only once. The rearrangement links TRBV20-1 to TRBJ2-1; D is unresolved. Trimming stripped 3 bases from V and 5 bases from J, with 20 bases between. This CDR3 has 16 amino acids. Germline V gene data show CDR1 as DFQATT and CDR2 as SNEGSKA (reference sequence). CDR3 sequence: CSARPQGGWVNNEQFF. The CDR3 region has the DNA TGCAGTGCTAGGCCCCAAGGCGGTTGGGTAAACAATGAGCAGTTCTTC.

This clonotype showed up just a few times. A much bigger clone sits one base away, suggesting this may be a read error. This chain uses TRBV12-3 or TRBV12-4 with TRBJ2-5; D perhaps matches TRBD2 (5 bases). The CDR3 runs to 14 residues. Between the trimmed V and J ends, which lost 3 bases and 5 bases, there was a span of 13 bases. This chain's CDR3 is CASSFGGSGETQYF. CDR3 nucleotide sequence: TGTGCCAGCAGTTTTGGCGGATCGGGGGAGACCCAGTACTTC.